The sequence of this T cell receptor beta chain was determined in a study of blood T cells in healthy people across ages. The table lists this clonotype with a few counts. The CDR3 has 16 amino acids. The junction had 10 bases not matched to a gene; V was cut back by 4 bases and J by 4 bases. Germline V gene data show CDR1 as SGDLS and CDR2 as YYNGEE. Extraction of total RNA produced a minimum of 5 micrograms from each sample. Primed by a sample-barcoded 5' primer and a J-beta primer mix, a second PCR proceeded for 7 to 11 cycles. From the 5' RACE reads, TCRdb called clonotypes with MiXCR, one entry per CDR3 protein. The sample shows approximately 880,000 distinct CDR3 sequences, around 46% of them seen only once.

This TCR was recovered from a man aged 25-45 years in good health. The gene calls are TRBV9 and TRBJ1-2, with 10 bases matching TRBD1. The sample taken for sequencing was blood. The CDR3 DNA reads TGTGCCAGCAGCTCGTCGACAGGGGGCAATGTCTATGGCTACACCTTC. Translated, it gives CASSSSTGGNVYGYTF.